Presented here are 9 T cell receptor beta chains from one specimen sequenced in a study of cytomegalovirus exposure and HLA in healthy donors. The PCR ran on 60 Vbeta and 13 Jbeta primers. Assay used: immunoSEQ multiplex PCR; TCRdb lists only in-frame clones, some missing. The sample consists of about 160,000 clones, roughly 88% of them appearing once. The sequenced material came from PBMCs. These receptors all stem from a boy younger than 10 in good health and CMV-seronegative.

This chain uses TRBV2 with TRBJ2-3; 11 nucleotides align to TRBD1. The germline V gene encodes CDR1 SNHLY and CDR2 FYNNEI. This CDR3 is built from 16 residues. The CDR3 is CARTGGPGISLGTQYF. The CDR3 DNA is TGTGCGCGGACAGGGGGCCCCGGGATCTCACTTGGGACGCAGTATTTT. The whole variable domain, filled in from reference TRBV2 and TRBJ2-3, reads EPEVTQTPSHQVTQMGQEVILRCVPISNHLYFYWYRQILGQKVEFLVSFYNNEISEKSEIFDDQFSVERPDGSNFTLKIRSTKLEDSAMYFCARTGGPGISLGTQYFGPGTRLTVL.

The table lists this clone with a few counts. The chain has TRBV5-6 and TRBJ1-4; D is possibly TRBD1 (6 bases). V was cut by 0 bases and J by 8 bases, with 11 bases left in between. This CDR3 is built from 14 residues. Per germline, CDR1 SGHDT and CDR2 YYEEEE. This CDR3 reads CASSLEGGKEKLFF. As DNA, the CDR3 is TGTGCCAGCAGCTTGGAAGGGGGAAAGGAAAAACTGTTTTTT.

The rearrangement joins TRBV7-2 to TRBJ1-3; a weak D match, TRBD1 (6 bases). Per the germline V gene, CDR1 is SGHTA and CDR2 is FQGNSA. V was trimmed by 5 bases and J by 4 bases, leaving 15 bases between them. This CDR3 spans 15 amino acids. The CDR3, as DNA: TGTGCCAGCAGCCCGGCTGGGACATTAGGAAACACCATATATTTT. It specifies CASSPAGTLGNTIYF.

The chain carries TRBV30 and TRBJ2-1; D might be TRBD2 (6 bases). The CDR3 is 14 amino acids. Looked up from germline, CDR1 is GTSNPN and CDR2 is SVGIG (reference sequence). V lost 4 bases and J 7 bases, leaving 17 bases between the germline ends. This CDR3 is CAWKGLAAGNEQFF. Written as DNA, the CDR3 is TGTGCCTGGAAGGGATTAGCGGCTGGGAATGAGCAGTTCTTC.

The chain is built from TRBV2 and TRBJ2-7, with a possible D match to TRBD2 (6 bases). Germline V gives CDR1 SNHLY, CDR2 FYNNEI. Trimming stripped 2 bases from V and 3 bases from J, with 14 bases between. CDR3 length: 15 amino acids. The CDR3 region has the DNA TGTGCCAGCAGTGAAATTTCCGGGACTGTCTACGAGCAGTACTTC. Translating it yields CASSEISGTVYEQYF.

V is TRBV30 and J is TRBJ1-2; D is possibly TRBD1 (5 bases). The CDR3 runs 14 residues. V lost 3 bases, J lost 4 bases, and 15 bases lay in between. Germline loops: CDR1 GTSNPN, CDR2 SVGIG (reference sequence). The CDR3 DNA reads as TGTGCCTGGAGCTACAGGCTCCGTGGCTATGGCTACACCTTC. It specifies CAWSYRLRGYGYTF. Together with reference TRBV30 and TRBJ1-2, the CDR3 gives the full variable domain: SQTIHQWPATLVQPVGSPLSLECTVEGTSNPNLYWYRQAAGRGLQLLFYSVGIGQISSEVPQNLSASRPQDRQFILSSKKLLLSDSGFYLCAWSYRLRGYGYTFGSGTRLTVV.

The J gene is TRBJ1-1, the V gene TRBV7-2; D perhaps matches TRBD1 (6 bases). Trimming took off 5 bases at V and 6 bases at J, with 19 bases between the two ends. Germline V CDR1 and CDR2: SGHTA, FQGNSA. The CDR3 is made up of 15 amino acids. DNA for the CDR3: TGTGCCAGCAGCCGGGACAAGGGGCGGATCGCTGAAGCTTTCTTT. As protein: CASSRDKGRIAEAFF.

The gene calls are TRBV6-4 and TRBJ2-2, with D uncertain. Germline V gives CDR1 MRHNA, CDR2 SNTAGT. There are 13 residues in the CDR3. Trimming shortened V by 0 bases and J by 4 bases, and 3 bases separated the two germline ends. This chain's CDR3 is CASSDSATGELFF. CDR3 in DNA: TGTGCCAGCAGTGACTCGGCCACCGGGGAGCTGTTTTTT.

The chain employs TRBV2 and TRBJ1-3; TRBD1 matches 7 bases. This CDR3 is 14 amino acids long. J lost 7 bases, V lost 6 bases, and 9 bases had no gene match. CDR1 is SNHLY, CDR2 FYNNEI, per germline. The CDR3 region has the DNA TGTGCCAGCAGGCCAGACAGGGTTCGGAACACCATATATTTT. Translation gives CASRPDRVRNTIYF.